The present entry profiles one T cell receptor beta chain with its context. This record comes from a study of blood T cell repertoires in COVID-19. On the study more broadly: The samples span acute and convalescent COVID-19 from the United States, Italy and Spain. Sample material is recorded as cDNA or gDNA derived from T cells, B-cell-depleted T cells, or PBMCs.

How the authors handled the data: Amplifying reference gene primers gave estimates of nucleated cell counts. TCRdb's table, derived via immunoSEQ multiplex PCR, lists solely in-frame clones and lacks some. The DNA was the basis for D and trimming; V, J and clone size are from that table. This sample carries tens of thousands of clones, roughly 82% of them seen once, and the ten largest clones take 0.95% to 1.5%. This CDR3 is built from 15 residues. Trimming took 5 bases from V and 4 from J; bases not matched to a gene: 10. The germline CDR1 and CDR2 sequences are MNHEY and SVGAGI. Material for sequencing was peripheral blood. V usage is TRBV6-5 and J usage is TRBJ1-2, with TRBD1 matching over 7 bases. The TCR originated in a woman of 80 years or more with acute or convalescent COVID-19. The CDR3 spells CASSLRQGSSYGYTF. CDR3 DNA: TGTGCCAGCAGTCTTAGACAGGGTTCTAGCTATGGCTACACCTTC.